This TCR beta chain was identified during a study of blood T cells in healthy people across ages. CDR3 length: 16 amino acids. Trimming at V came to 6 bases and at J to 3 bases, leaving 7 bases not matched to a gene. CDR1 is SNHLY, CDR2 FYNNEI, per germline. Alongside a J-beta primer mix, a sample-barcoded 5' primer served in a second PCR lasting roughly 6 to 11 cycles. Using its own MiXCR run on the 5' RACE reads, TCRdb lists one record per CDR3 protein. This sample yields around 520,000 distinct CDR3 sequences, of which about 25% are seen a single time; 3% to 4% belongs to the top ten. These records were also assigned to another study, of T cells of mothers and their children.

Specimen: blood. This receptor was obtained from a boy between 2 and 10 years old in good health. The V call is TRBV2, the J call TRBJ2-7, with TRBD2 matching over 14 bases. Written as DNA, the CDR3 is TGTGCCAGCAGAGCCGGGACTAGCGGGGGAAACTACGAGCAGTACTTC. Translated, it gives CASRAGTSGGNYEQYF. Based on the CDR3 plus reference TRBV2 and TRBJ2-7, the full variable domain is EPEVTQTPSHQVTQMGQEVILRCVPISNHLYFYWYRQILGQKVEFLVSFYNNEISEKSEIFDDQFSVERPDGSNFTLKIRSTKLEDSAMYFCASRAGTSGGNYEQYFGPGTRLTVT.